Sequencing of this T cell receptor beta chain was carried out in a study of radiation and T cells in renal cell carcinoma. Across the whole study: Nephrectomy followed 15 Gy stereotactic body radiation by 4 weeks.

About this clone itself: The antigen is unknown.

Time point meaning: baseline pretreatment blood. The treatment is: 15 Gy SBRT to primary tumor, nephrectomy 4 weeks later. Serial blood draws occurred at baseline and 2 and 4 weeks post-SBRT. The patient's renal cell carcinoma had clear cell pathology. The method was immunoSEQ multiplex PCR; TCRdb's version includes in-frame clones alone and lacks a portion of them. The table includes 150,000 or so clones, about 87% detected once. This CDR3 is built from 13 residues. V was trimmed by 5 bases and J by 2 bases, leaving 9 bases between them. The germline gives CDR1 SGHTA, CDR2 FQGTGA. General study results and limits: In blood, top tumor clones expanded by 2 weeks, shrinking by 4.

The J gene is TRBJ1-2, the V gene TRBV7-3; the D gene is possibly TRBD1 (5 bases). The source is a woman in her 70s with renal cell carcinoma. This sample comprised blood, obtained from a patient whose treatment included radiotherapy and nephrectomy. Written as DNA, the CDR3 is TGTGCCAGCAGCCCGGGACCGAACTATGGCTACACCTTC. It translates to CASSPGPNYGYTF.